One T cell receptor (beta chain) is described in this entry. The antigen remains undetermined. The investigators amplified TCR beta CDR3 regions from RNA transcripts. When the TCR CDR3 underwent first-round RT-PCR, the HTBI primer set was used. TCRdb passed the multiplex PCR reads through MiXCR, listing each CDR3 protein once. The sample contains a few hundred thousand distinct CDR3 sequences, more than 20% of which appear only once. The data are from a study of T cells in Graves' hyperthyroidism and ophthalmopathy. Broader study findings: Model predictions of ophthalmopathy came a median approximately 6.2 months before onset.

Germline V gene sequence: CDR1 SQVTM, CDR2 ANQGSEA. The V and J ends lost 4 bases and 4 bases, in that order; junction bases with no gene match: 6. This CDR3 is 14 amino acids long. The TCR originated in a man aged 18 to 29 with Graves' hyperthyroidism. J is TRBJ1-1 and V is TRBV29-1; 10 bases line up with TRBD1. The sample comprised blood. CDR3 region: CSVAGRTGGTEAFF. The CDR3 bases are TGCAGCGTTGCCGGCCGGACAGGGGGCACTGAAGCTTTCTTT. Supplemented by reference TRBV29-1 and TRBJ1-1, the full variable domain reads SAVISQKPSRDICQRGTSLTIQCQVDSQVTMMFWYRQQPGQSLTLIATANQGSEATYESGFVIDKFPISRPNLTFSTLTVSNMSPEDSSIYLCSVAGRTGGTEAFFGQGTRLTVV.